A selection of T cell receptor beta chains follows, all from one sample in a study of blood T cells in healthy people across ages. MiXCR was run by TCRdb on the 5' RACE reads, yielding one entry per CDR3 protein. The sample lists around 800,000 distinct CDR3 sequences; roughly 24% were seen once. This sample also appeared in a second study, on T cells of mothers and their children.

Sample: blood. The source of these receptors is a boy aged 5-17 years in good health. Both conserved end residues are part of each CDR3. D genes are given only for firm matches. Part of the rows lack a size; the others show once, few, many or a class for expanded clones.

clone_size	d_call	v_call	j_call	cdr3_aa	cdr3_nt
once	.	TRBV12-3/TRBV12-4	TRBJ2-3	CASRERQNTQYF	TGTGCCAGCAGAGAAAGACAAAATACGCAGTATTTT
few	TRBD2	TRBV6-4	TRBJ2-1	CASNGIAGAEQFF	TGTGCCAGCAACGGGATAGCGGGGGCTGAGCAGTTCTTC
.	.	TRBV12-3/TRBV12-4	TRBJ2-4	CASSYQLAKNIQYF	TGTGCCAGCAGTTATCAACTAGCCAAAAACATTCAGTACTTC
.	TRBD1	TRBV28	TRBJ2-5	CASTPTTGTQETQYF	TGTGCCAGCACCCCGACGACAGGGACCCAAGAGACCCAGTACTTC
.	.	TRBV28	TRBJ2-7	CASSSMTAQYF	TGTGCCAGCAGTTCTATGACAGCACAGTACTTC
few	.	TRBV7-3	TRBJ2-1	CASSLGDGNEQFF	TGTGCCAGCAGCTTAGGCGACGGTAATGAGCAGTTCTTC
.	TRBD2	TRBV20-1	TRBJ2-1	CSASPFGAGGRGRFF	TGCAGTGCTAGCCCCTTTGGGGCGGGGGGGCGAGGGCGGTTCTTC
few	.	TRBV28	TRBJ2-7	CASRSLSDEQYF	TGTGCCAGCAGGTCACTATCCGACGAGCAGTACTTC
few	.	TRBV5-1	TRBJ2-1	CASSLFATTLSYNEQFF	TGCGCCAGCAGCTTGTTTGCCACTACCCTCTCCTACAATGAGCAGTTCTTC
.	TRBD1	TRBV3-1	TRBJ1-2	CASRGEDDREIGYTF	TGTGCCAGCAGGGGGGAGGACGACAGGGAGATTGGCTACACCTTC
.	.	TRBV5-1	TRBJ1-1	CASSLGARETAFF	TGCGCCAGCAGCTTGGGGGCCAGGGAGACAGCTTTCTTT
.	TRBD2	TRBV20-1	TRBJ2-5	CSARLAENQETQYF	TGCAGTGCTAGGCTAGCGGAGAACCAAGAGACCCAGTACTTC
.	TRBD1	TRBV2	TRBJ1-1	CASSERGQTEAFF	TGTGCCAGCAGTGAAAGGGGACAGACTGAAGCTTTCTTT
.	.	TRBV9	TRBJ2-2	CASSVGWGNTGELFF	TGTGCCAGCAGCGTAGGGTGGGGGAACACCGGGGAGCTGTTTTTT
few	.	TRBV5-1	TRBJ1-5	CASSLGTDAYSNQPQHF	TGCGCCAGCAGCTTGGGGACAGACGCCTATAGCAATCAGCCCCAGCATTTT
.	TRBD2	TRBV10-3	TRBJ2-1	CAIKTLAGGLHEQFF	TGTGCCATCAAGACTCTAGCGGGGGGGCTTCATGAGCAGTTCTTC
few	TRBD1	TRBV27	TRBJ2-2	CASSSRDRENGELFF	TGTGCCAGCAGTTCCCGGGACAGAGAAAACGGGGAGCTGTTTTTT
few	.	TRBV29-1	TRBJ2-7	CSVILGGQYEQYF	TGCAGCGTGATCCTCGGGGGGCAATACGAGCAGTACTTC
.	.	TRBV20-1	TRBJ1-5	CSAAPGSNQPQHF	TGCAGTGCGGCCCCAGGGAGCAATCAGCCCCAGCATTTT
few	.	TRBV12-5	TRBJ2-4	CASTGLVGNIQYF	TGTGCTAGTACGGGTTTAGTCGGAAACATTCAGTACTTC
few	.	TRBV20-1	TRBJ2-5	CSALGQETQYF	TGCAGTGCCCTAGGGCAAGAGACCCAGTACTTC
.	TRBD1	TRBV7-9	TRBJ2-5	CASSFRTGESQATQYF	TGTGCCAGCAGCTTCCGGACAGGGGAGTCACAAGCGACCCAGTACTTC
.	.	TRBV5-1	TRBJ1-2	CASTGQHYGYTF	TGCGCCAGCACCGGGCAGCACTATGGCTACACCTTC
few	TRBD2	TRBV5-1	TRBJ2-5	CASSLWRGATQETQYF	TGCGCCAGCAGCTTGTGGCGGGGGGCTACCCAAGAGACCCAGTACTTC
few	TRBD2	TRBV28	TRBJ2-7	CASLLGTSETYEQYF	TGTGCCAGCCTTTTGGGGACTAGCGAGACCTACGAGCAGTACTTC
few	.	TRBV3-1	TRBJ2-1	CASSQELAGEQFF	TGTGCCAGCAGCCAAGAGTTGGCGGGCGAGCAGTTCTTC
many	.	TRBV12-3/TRBV12-4	TRBJ2-4	CASSVRGTVAKNIQYF	TGTGCCAGCAGTGTGAGGGGAACAGTTGCCAAAAACATTCAGTACTTC
.	.	TRBV19	TRBJ2-5	CASSIVDRSGTQYF	TGTGCCAGTAGTATCGTGGACCGGAGTGGGACCCAGTACTTC
.	.	TRBV19	TRBJ1-2	CASSIASAGNGYTF	TGTGCCAGTAGTATAGCCTCTGCGGGGAATGGCTACACCTTC
few	.	TRBV7-2	TRBJ1-2	CASSLEAGDYYGYTF	TGTGCCAGCAGCTTAGAAGCTGGGGACTACTATGGCTACACCTTC
.	TRBD2	TRBV7-3	TRBJ2-7	CASSPYKRGIREQYF	TGTGCCAGCAGCCCATATAAGCGGGGGATACGCGAGCAGTACTTC
.	TRBD2	TRBV5-1	TRBJ2-5	CASSSGTTLDYQYF	TGCGCCAGCAGCTCTGGGACTACCCTCGACTACCAGTACTTC
few	TRBD1	TRBV9	TRBJ1-4	CAFKGRDSNEKLFF	TGTGCCTTCAAGGGCCGGGACAGTAATGAAAAACTGTTTTTT
.	TRBD1	TRBV10-3	TRBJ2-3	CAISERTGATDTQYF	TGTGCCATCAGTGAGCGGACAGGGGCGACAGATACGCAGTATTTT
.	TRBD2	TRBV28	TRBJ2-4	CASGGGDKNIQYF	TGTGCCAGCGGGGGAGGGGACAAAAACATTCAGTACTTC
.	.	TRBV5-1	TRBJ2-3	CASSLDPHGGSGFTDTQYF	TGCGCCAGCAGCTTGGACCCCCATGGGGGAAGCGGTTTCACAGATACGCAGTATTTT
few	.	TRBV5-1	TRBJ2-6	CASSLGGETGANVLTF	TGCGCCAGCAGCTTAGGAGGCGAAACTGGGGCCAACGTCCTGACTTTC
.	.	TRBV18	TRBJ1-1	CASSPGAPTLGTEAFF	TGTGCCAGCTCGCCTGGGGCTCCCACCCTGGGCACTGAAGCTTTCTTT
few	.	TRBV20-1	TRBJ2-1	CSARPGGLREQFF	TGCAGTGCTAGACCCGGGGGGCTGAGGGAGCAGTTCTTC
.	.	TRBV20-1	TRBJ2-2	CSARSGPSTGELFF	TGCAGTGCTAGAAGCGGGCCAAGCACCGGGGAGCTGTTTTTT
.	TRBD1	TRBV25-1	TRBJ1-2	CASSEYKRTGDYGYTF	TGTGCCAGCAGTGAATATAAGAGGACAGGCGACTATGGCTACACCTTC